The 18 T cell receptor beta chains given below trace back to one sample, sequenced in a study of T cells in Graves' hyperthyroidism and ophthalmopathy. RNA transcripts yielded amplified TCR beta CDR3 regions. A set of HTBI primers served as the primers for a first-round RT-PCR of the TCR CDR3. MiXCR, applied by TCRdb to the multiplex PCR reads, yields one record per CDR3 protein. The sample records roughly 500,000 distinct CDR3 sequences, 14% being singletons. Sequenced material: blood. These receptors were obtained from a woman aged 25 to 39 with Graves' hyperthyroidism that later progressed to Graves' ophthalmopathy.

This chain uses TRBV29-1 with TRBJ2-7; D might be TRBD1 (5 bases). This CDR3 region has 14 residues. The V end was cut by 4 bases, the J end by 6 bases, with 19 bases between. Per germline, CDR1 SQVTM and CDR2 ANQGSEA. As DNA, the CDR3 is TGCAGCGTTGCAGATGGCAGGGTAAGGGGCGAGCAGTACTTC. Translation gives CSVADGRVRGEQYF.

This clonotype was observed many times. The J gene is TRBJ2-5, the V gene TRBV28; possible D gene TRBD1, 5 bases. The CDR3 covers 15 residues. Deletions cut 4 bases from V and 5 bases from J, with 17 bases between. Looked up from germline, CDR1 is MDHEN and CDR2 is SYDVKM. The CDR3 region is CASSSPTVIRETQYF. The CDR3, as DNA: TGTGCCAGCAGTTCCCCGACAGTCATCCGGGAGACCCAGTACTTC. Together with reference TRBV28 and TRBJ2-5, the CDR3 gives the full variable domain: DVKVTQSSRYLVKRTGEKVFLECVQDMDHENMFWYRQDPGLGLRLIYFSYDVKMKEKGDIPEGYSVSREKKERFSLILESASTNQTSMYLCASSSPTVIRETQYFGPGTRLLVL.

Remarks on this clonotype: At one of its ends the junction is not consistent with the germline gene, which may arise from a read error. DNA for the CDR3: TGCAGTGCTAGAGAGGACCCAATCCCGCACACTGAAGCTTTCTTC. Translated: CSAREDPIPHTEAFF. V gene TRBV20-1 combines with J gene TRBJ1-1; D unclear. Germline V lookup: CDR1 DFQATT, CDR2 SNEGSKA (reference sequence). The CDR3 contains 15 residues.

This clonotype was counted ten times or more. V is TRBV5-1 and J is TRBJ2-3; 9 nucleotides agree with TRBD1. The CDR3 has 17 amino acids. J lost 5 bases, V lost 0 bases, and 10 bases had no gene match. Germline V gene lookup returns CDR1 SGHRS and CDR2 YFSETQ. This chain's CDR3 is CASSLAYTGGGEDTQYF. The CDR3 DNA sequence: TGCGCCAGCAGCTTGGCCTACACAGGGGGCGGTGAAGATACGCAGTATTTT. Together with reference TRBV5-1 and TRBJ2-3, the CDR3 gives the full variable domain: KAGVTQTPRYLIKTRGQQVTLSCSPISGHRSVSWYQQTPGQGLQFLFEYFSETQRNKGNFPGRFSGRQFSNSRSEMNVSTLELGDSALYLCASSLAYTGGGEDTQYFGPGTRLTVL.

Many counts were recorded for this clonotype. The chain is built from TRBV6-1 and TRBJ1-6; 10 nucleotides align to TRBD1. With 8 bases clipped from V and 9 bases from J, the junction kept 13 bases outside the gene matches. This CDR3 comprises 16 residues. Germline V gives CDR1 MNHNS, CDR2 SASEGT. The CDR3 region is CASGEHRDRGSSPLHF. CDR3 bases: TGTGCCAGCGGAGAACACCGGGACAGGGGAAGTTCACCCCTCCACTTT.

The table lists this clonotype with many counts. V and J are TRBV19 and TRBJ2-1; 13 nucleotides match TRBD2. The trim removed 8 bases at V and 8 bases at J, leaving 15 bases unmatched. The germline V gene has CDR1 LNHDA and CDR2 SQIVND (reference sequence). CDR3 length equals 17 residues. The DNA of the CDR3 is TGTGCCAGTCATCGTTCCCCCGGACTAGCGGGAGTTCATGAGCAGTTCTTC. Translation: CASHRSPGLAGVHEQFF.

This clonotype was counted at least ten times. The CDR3 loop reads CATHRTNTGELFF. As DNA, the CDR3 is TGTGCCACGCACAGGACGAACACCGGGGAGCTGTTTTTT. The chain couples TRBV24-1 to TRBJ2-2; TRBD1 might be the D (5 bases). V lost 10 bases and J 0 bases, leaving 8 bases between the germline ends. This CDR3 is 13 amino acids long. The germline V gene has CDR1 KGHDR and CDR2 SFDVKD.

This clonotype was found a few times. The chain uses TRBV6-2 or TRBV6-3 and TRBJ2-1, with 8 bases that match TRBD2. The germline V gene encodes CDR1 MNHEY and CDR2 SVGEGT. The CDR3 covers 13 residues. V gave up 11 bases and J gave up 8 bases; unmatched junction bases: 11. CDR3 sequence: CAGAGTSVDEQFF. The CDR3 DNA reads as TGTGCCGGGGCCGGGACTAGTGTCGATGAGCAGTTCTTC.

This clonotype was picked up a small number of times. The genes are TRBV6-1 and TRBJ2-3; TRBD2 aligns across 9 bases. The germline CDR1 and CDR2 sequences are MNHNS and SASEGT. The CDR3 length is 15 residues. After removal of 8 bases from V and 1 base from J, the junction contained 7 bases not matched to a gene. The CDR3 bases are TGTGCCAGCGTGAAACCTAGCGGGGGCACAGATACGCAGTATTTT. This sequence encodes CASVKPSGGTDTQYF.

This clonotype has more than one count but fewer than ten. J is TRBJ2-1 and V is TRBV12-3 or TRBV12-4, with 11 bases identical to TRBD1. The CDR3 spans 15 residues. V dropped 1 base and J dropped 12; count of bases not matched to a gene: 8. The CDR3 loop reads CASSLGGTGGPGQFF. CDR3 coding DNA: TGTGCCAGCAGTTTAGGGGGGACAGGGGGTCCGGGGCAGTTCTTC.

V and J are TRBV11-2 and TRBJ1-1; D is unresolved. V lost 3 bases to trimming and J lost 5 bases, with 10 bases between them. The CDR3 has 13 residues. The germline gives CDR1 SGHAT, CDR2 FQNNGV. DNA for the CDR3: TGTGCCAGCAGCTTTCTTGGCAGGACTGAAGCTTTCTTT. Its translation: CASSFLGRTEAFF.

The V gene is TRBV19, the J gene TRBJ2-7; D is possibly TRBD2 (6 bases). The germline gives CDR1 LNHDA, CDR2 SQIVND (reference sequence). Trimming left V 7 bases short and J 0 bases short, with 13 bases between. The CDR3 spans 14 residues. The CDR3: CASTEGDSSYEQYF. CDR3 DNA: TGTGCCAGTACCGAAGGGGACTCCTCCTACGAGCAGTACTTC.

The table lists this clonotype with a few counts. The chain links TRBV7-2 to TRBJ2-7; 7 nucleotides line up with TRBD1. This CDR3 comprises 15 residues. Germline CDR1 reads SGHTA; CDR2 reads FQGNSA. The trim removed 1 base at V and 3 bases at J, leaving 6 bases unmatched. Here the CDR3 reads CASSLVTGNLYEQYF. The DNA for the CDR3 is TGTGCCAGCAGCTTAGTGACAGGGAACCTCTACGAGCAGTACTTC.

This clonotype was seen more than once but under ten times. A much larger clone differs by one base, so this may be a read error. The rearrangement uses TRBV10-3 and TRBJ2-7, with D hard to call. The CDR3 is 12 amino acids. Trimming took off 6 bases at V and 7 bases at J, with 13 bases between the two ends. The germline CDR1 and CDR2 sequences are ENHRY and SYGVKD. CDR3 protein: CAISSLLREQYF. The CDR3 region has the DNA TGTGCCATCAGCTCGCTCCTCCGTGAGCAGTACTTC.

This clonotype was counted at least ten times. This chain connects TRBV7-2 to TRBJ1-1; TRBD1 agrees at 7 bases. Germline V gene lookup returns CDR1 SGHTA and CDR2 FQGNSA. This CDR3 has 13 residues. With 5 bases clipped from V and 5 bases from J, the junction kept 5 bases outside the gene matches. The CDR3 region is CASSPVTGTEAFF. The CDR3 DNA follows: TGTGCCAGCAGCCCGGTGACAGGGACTGAAGCTTTCTTT. The full variable domain, its missing parts supplied by reference TRBV7-2 and TRBJ1-1, is GAGVSQSPSNKVTEKGKDVELRCDPISGHTALYWYRQSLGQGLEFLIYFQGNSAPDKSGLPSDRFSAERTGGSVSTLTIQRTQQEDSAVYLCASSPVTGTEAFFGQGTRLTVV.

Concerning this clonotype: Just one base apart from a much larger clone, this may be a read error. The DNA for the CDR3 is TGTGCCAGCAGTACCGACAGGCACACTGAAGCTTTCTTT. It yields the protein CASSTDRHTEAFF. This rearrangement joins TRBV12-3 or TRBV12-4 to TRBJ1-1; possibly TRBD1 for D (6 bases). The length of the CDR3 is 13 residues. Deletions cut 5 bases from V and 3 bases from J, with 10 bases between.

This clonotype was seen many times. The rearrangement uses TRBV6-1 and TRBJ2-6, with D tentatively TRBD2 (6 bases). Germline lookup yields CDR1 MNHNS and CDR2 SASEGT. Trimming took 4 bases from V and 2 from J, leaving 9 bases between them. The CDR3 has 15 amino acids. CDR3 coding DNA: TGTGCCAGCAGTGCTGGCGGGACTGGGGCCAACGTCCTGACTTTC. Its protein product is CASSAGGTGANVLTF.

On this clonotype: A much larger clonotype is one base distant, so this may be a read error. The chain employs TRBV18 and TRBJ2-3; 7 nucleotides align to TRBD1. Germline CDR1 is KGHSH and CDR2 is LQKENI. The V segment lost 2 bases and the J segment 1 base; nucleotides outside the gene matches: 9. CDR3 length: 17 residues. In nucleotides, the CDR3 is TGTGCCAGCTCACCAATGGACGAGGGGGCAGGCACAGATACGCAGTATTTT. Protein sequence: CASSPMDEGAGTDTQYF.